The clone carrying this T cell receptor (beta chain) was seen more than once but under ten times. The V segment lost 5 bases and the J segment 6 bases; nucleotides outside the gene matches: 8. The CDR3 spans 14 residues. This record belongs to a study of read filtering for tumor transcriptome and immune sequencing. Molecular barcoded adaptors covering alpha/delta and beta/gamma chains were used on 400 to 450 ng RNA. TCRdb reprocessed the reads via MiXCR and lists one record per CDR3 protein. The repertoire holds approximately 24,000 distinct CDR3 sequences, 20% to 25% seen once, with roughly half in the top ten.

Sequences were obtained from a population of CD138-negative cells sorted from bone marrow. This TCR came from a donor aged 40 or over with multiple myeloma. The genes are TRBV12-3 or TRBV12-4 and TRBJ1-1; 8 bases fit TRBD1. CDR3: CASSKSGGRAEAFF. In DNA form, the CDR3 reads TGTGCCAGCAGTAAATCAGGGGGCAGGGCTGAAGCTTTCTTT.